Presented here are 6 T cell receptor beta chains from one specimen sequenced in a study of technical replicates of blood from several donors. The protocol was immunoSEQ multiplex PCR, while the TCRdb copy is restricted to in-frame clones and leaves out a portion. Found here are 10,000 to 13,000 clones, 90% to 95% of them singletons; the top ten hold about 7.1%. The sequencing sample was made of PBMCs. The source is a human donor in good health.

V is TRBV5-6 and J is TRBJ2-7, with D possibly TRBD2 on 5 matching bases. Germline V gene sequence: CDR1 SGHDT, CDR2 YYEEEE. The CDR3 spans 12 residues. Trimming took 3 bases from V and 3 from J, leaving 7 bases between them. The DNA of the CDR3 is TGTGCCAGCAGCTCCGGGGACTACGAGCAGTACTTC. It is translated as CASSSGDYEQYF.

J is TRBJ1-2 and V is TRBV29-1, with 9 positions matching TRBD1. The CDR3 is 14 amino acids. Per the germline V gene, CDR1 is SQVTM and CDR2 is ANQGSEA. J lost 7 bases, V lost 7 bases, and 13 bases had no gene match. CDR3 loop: CSATGTGIYGGYTF. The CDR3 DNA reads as TGCAGCGCGACCGGGACAGGGATTTATGGTGGCTACACCTTC.

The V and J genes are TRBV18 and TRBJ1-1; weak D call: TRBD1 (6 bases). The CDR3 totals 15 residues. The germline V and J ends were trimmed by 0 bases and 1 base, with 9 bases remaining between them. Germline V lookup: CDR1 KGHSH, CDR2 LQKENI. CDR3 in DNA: TGTGCCAGCTCACCACCCGGGACACCGAACACTGAAGCTTTCTTT. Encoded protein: CASSPPGTPNTEAFF.

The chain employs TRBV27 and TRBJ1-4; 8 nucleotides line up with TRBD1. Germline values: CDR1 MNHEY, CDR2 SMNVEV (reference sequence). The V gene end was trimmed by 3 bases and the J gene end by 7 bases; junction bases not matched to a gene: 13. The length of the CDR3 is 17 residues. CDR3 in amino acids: CASSLGQGAERSEKLFF. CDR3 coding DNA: TGTGCCAGCAGTTTGGGTCAGGGGGCGGAAAGATCTGAAAAACTGTTTTTT.

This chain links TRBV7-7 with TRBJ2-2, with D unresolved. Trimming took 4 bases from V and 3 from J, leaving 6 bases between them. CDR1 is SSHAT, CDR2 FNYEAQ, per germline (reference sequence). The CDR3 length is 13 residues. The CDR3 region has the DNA TGTGCCAGCAGCTCCCAGGACACCGGGGAGCTGTTTTTT. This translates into CASSSQDTGELFF.

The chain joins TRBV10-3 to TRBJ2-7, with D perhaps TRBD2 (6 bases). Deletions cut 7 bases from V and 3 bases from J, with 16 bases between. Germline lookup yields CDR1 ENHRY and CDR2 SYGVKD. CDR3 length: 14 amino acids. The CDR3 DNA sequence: TGTGCCATCAAAGTGAGCGGGCTGGTCTACGAGCAGTACTTC. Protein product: CAIKVSGLVYEQYF.